These T cell receptor beta chains were read from a single sample in a study of regulatory T cells in long-lasting Graves disease. TCRdb called the multiplex PCR reads again in MiXCR, with one record for every CDR3 protein. This table has 450,000 or so distinct CDR3 sequences, 20% appearing once. Specimen: peripheral blood mononuclear cells (PBMCs), collected when the disease was refractory, from a patient treated with antithyroid drugs. The source is a female donor with Graves disease. Each CDR3 is given with its conserved first and last residue. A D gene is named only where the DNA matches it firmly. Clone size is given for some rows only: seen once, a few or many times, or a class if the clone is expanded.

V gene	J gene	clone size	D gene	CDR3 protein	CDR3 DNA
TRBV11-2	TRBJ2-7	many	-	CASSLAAPYEQYF	TGTGCCAGCAGCTTGGCGGCTCCCTACGAGCAGTACTTC
TRBV20-1	TRBJ1-1	few	TRBD1	CSAEDNRGWVTEAFF	TGCAGTGCAGAGGATAACAGGGGCTGGGTCACTGAAGCTTTCTTT
TRBV6-1	TRBJ1-1	many	-	CASSQSWRGTEAFF	TGTGCCAGCAGTCAATCATGGAGGGGGACTGAAGCTTTCTTT
TRBV7-3	TRBJ1-2	many	-	CASSSNPGAVYGYTF	TGTGCCAGCAGTTCTAATCCGGGGGCTGTCTATGGCTACACCTTC
TRBV19	TRBJ1-1	-	-	CASTQGRLNTEAFF	TGTGCCAGTACCCAAGGTAGGCTGAACACTGAAGCTTTCTTT
TRBV27	TRBJ2-2	-	-	CASRGSGPSNTGELFF	TGTGCCAGCCGGGGTAGCGGCCCCTCGAACACCGGGGAGCTGTTTTTT
TRBV6-5	TRBJ1-2	many	-	CASSYGVRTGNYGYTF	TGTGCCAGCAGTTACGGCGTCAGGACTGGAAACTATGGCTACACCTTC
TRBV20-1	TRBJ1-2	-	-	CSAPRDTNYGYTF	TGCAGTGCTCCCCGGGACACTAACTATGGCTACACCTTC
TRBV19	TRBJ2-7	-	TRBD1	CASSIGTGTYEQYF	TGTGCCAGTAGTATCGGGACAGGGACCTACGAGCAGTACTTC
TRBV12-5	TRBJ1-4	many	-	CASFDVTRGPTNEKLFF	TGTGCTAGTTTCGACGTGACGAGGGGTCCAACTAATGAAAAACTGTTTTTT
TRBV27	TRBJ2-1	-	TRBD2	CASSTRTSGSNEQFF	TGTGCCAGCAGTACGCGGACTAGCGGGTCCAATGAGCAGTTCTTC
TRBV6-2/TRBV6-3	TRBJ2-2	-	-	CANSRAQESGELFF	TGTGCCAACTCTCGGGCCCAAGAATCCGGGGAGCTGTTTTTT
TRBV5-1	TRBJ1-1	few	-	CASSLTASGPGVGTEAFF	TGCGCCAGCAGCCTCACCGCCTCGGGTCCCGGGGTTGGCACTGAAGCTTTCTTT
TRBV7-8	TRBJ2-7	-	-	CASSLQSGLSSEQYF	TGTGCCAGCAGCTTGCAGTCAGGGCTCTCCTCCGAGCAGTACTTC
TRBV6-1	TRBJ2-2	many	-	CASSLLANTGELFF	TGTGCCAGCAGTCTTCTAGCGAACACCGGGGAGCTGTTTTTT
TRBV2	TRBJ2-3	-	TRBD1	CASSRTGDSTDTQYF	TGCGCCAGCAGCCGGACAGGGGATAGCACAGATACGCAGTATTTT
TRBV19	TRBJ1-4	few	-	CASSMRGLEEKLFF	TGTGCCAGTAGTATGAGGGGCCTCGAAGAAAAACTGTTTTTT
TRBV6-1	TRBJ2-5	-	TRBD1	CASSRTGGAMGQETQYF	TGTGCCAGCAGTAGGACAGGGGGCGCGATGGGTCAAGAGACCCAGTACTTC
TRBV9	TRBJ1-1	-	TRBD1	CASSSRQGDEAFF	TGTGCCAGCAGCAGTAGACAGGGAGATGAAGCTTTCTTT
TRBV5-1	TRBJ1-1	-	-	CASSLLGQTDTEAFF	TGCGCCAGCAGCTTGCTCGGACAGACGGACACTGAAGCTTTCTTT
TRBV18	TRBJ2-3	-	-	CASSPQDSRPDF	TGTGCCAGCTCACCACAGGACTCCCGGCCAGATTTT
TRBV20-1	TRBJ2-7	-	-	CSAETGTFSRSYEQYF	TGCAGTGCTGAGACCGGGACTTTTTCTCGGTCCTACGAGCAGTACTTC